This T cell receptor (beta chain) was documented in a study of T cells in tuberculosis (dated by TCRdb to 2017 to 2018). Study-wide context: The study combined CD1B tetramers and high-throughput TCR immunosequencing to characterize T cells specific for the mycobacterial lipid antigen glucose monomycolate (GMM). A South African clinical cohort compared IGRA-negative adolescents, IGRA-positive adolescents with latent tuberculosis and adults with active tuberculosis, more than 9 per group.

A word on this clone: The target of this receptor is not known. The sample holds no much larger clone one base away, and base qualities are not on file.

General study outcomes and caveats: Smaller mean NN-distances to GMM-specific TCRs were observed in active tuberculosis TCR-alpha repertoires than in IGRA-negative controls, suggesting clonal expansion of GMM-specific TCRs. The smaller NN-distances were partly driven by shorter CDR3-alpha lengths in active tuberculosis patients, and the difference for TCR-beta did not reach statistical significance. Which clinical samples got chosen depended on the availability of cryopreserved specimens, and the active tuberculosis cases were adults, whereas the controls were adolescents. With the diverse GMM-specific repertoire as input, a classifier achieved roughly 89% accuracy (AUROC around 0.93), whereas GEM motif frequencies as input gave roughly 70% accuracy.

At study entry, a tuberculin skin test and the QuantiFERON-TB GOLD In-Tube IGRA were used to screen adolescents for latent tuberculosis infection. Unsorted cryopreserved PBMC were immunosequenced, covering on average approximately 100,000 T cells per clinical donor. Eleven high schools in the Worcester region of the Western Cape, South Africa, served as enrollment sites for adolescents aged 12 to 18 years. Ten M. tuberculosis-infected and some ten uninfected adolescents were selected with matching for age and sex. Adolescent PBMC were isolated from freshly drawn heparinized blood by density centrifugation and cryopreserved. TCR libraries were generated with the immunoSEQ multiplex PCR assay, using TCR-beta and/or TCR-alpha/delta assays for each sample. The amplified TCR libraries were sequenced using the Illumina high-throughput platform. The original pipeline was this. Clustering and dimensionality reduction relied on pairwise TCRdist distances among GMM-specific receptors from T cells that were either sorted ex vivo or expanded in vitro. Each clinical repertoire received a mean NN-distance score, defined as the average TCRdist to the nearest 10% of tetramer-positive reference sequences. GEM TCR motif frequency was calculated as the fraction of unique TCRs that matched known GEM sequences by V/J usage and CDR3 length. Active tuberculosis was classified by linear discriminant analysis with leave-one-out cross-validation, implemented in scikit-learn. TCRdb's version of the immuneACCESS table is confined to in-frame rearrangements and falls short of the full clone set. An unresolved V gene accounts for under half of the shortfall where checked; the remainder is of unknown origin. V, J and clone size are taken as reported in that table, and D and trimming were inferred from the DNA itself. The sample table shows 20,000 to 25,000 clones, and approximately 92% are seen once. Together, the top ten hold about a sixth of the sample.

The CDR3 goes from the cysteine to the phenylalanine over 13 residues. The CDR3 DNA has 39 bases and is translated from base 1. The germline V and J ends show losses of 7 bases and 5 bases respectively, and no gene match explains 11 bases of the junction. According to the germline V gene, CDR1 reads SQVTM and CDR2 reads ANQGSEA. This receptor chain uses TRBV29-1 and TRBJ2-7, and TRBD1 aligns with 7 junction nucleotides. This TCR was sampled from a donor aged 10-35 years with latent tuberculosis or without tuberculosis infection. Some clones in this sample may be carry-over from other donors' samples. Sequences were obtained from PBMCs. At the DNA level, the sequence is TGCAGCGCCAATCATAACAGGGGCGACGAGCAGTACTTC. This translates into CSANHNRGDEQYF.